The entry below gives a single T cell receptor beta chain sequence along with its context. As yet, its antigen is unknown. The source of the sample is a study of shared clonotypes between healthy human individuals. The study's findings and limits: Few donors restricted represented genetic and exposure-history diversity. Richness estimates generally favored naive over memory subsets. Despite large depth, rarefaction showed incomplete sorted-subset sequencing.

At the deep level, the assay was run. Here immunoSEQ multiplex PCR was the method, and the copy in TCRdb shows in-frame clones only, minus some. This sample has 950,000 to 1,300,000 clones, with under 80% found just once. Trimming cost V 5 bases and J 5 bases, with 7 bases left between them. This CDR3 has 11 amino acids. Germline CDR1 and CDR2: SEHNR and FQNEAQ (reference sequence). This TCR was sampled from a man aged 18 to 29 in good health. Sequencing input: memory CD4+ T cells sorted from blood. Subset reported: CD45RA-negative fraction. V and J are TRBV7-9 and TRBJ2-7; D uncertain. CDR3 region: CASSTLDEQYF. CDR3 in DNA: TGTGCCAGCAGCACGCTTGACGAGCAGTACTTC.